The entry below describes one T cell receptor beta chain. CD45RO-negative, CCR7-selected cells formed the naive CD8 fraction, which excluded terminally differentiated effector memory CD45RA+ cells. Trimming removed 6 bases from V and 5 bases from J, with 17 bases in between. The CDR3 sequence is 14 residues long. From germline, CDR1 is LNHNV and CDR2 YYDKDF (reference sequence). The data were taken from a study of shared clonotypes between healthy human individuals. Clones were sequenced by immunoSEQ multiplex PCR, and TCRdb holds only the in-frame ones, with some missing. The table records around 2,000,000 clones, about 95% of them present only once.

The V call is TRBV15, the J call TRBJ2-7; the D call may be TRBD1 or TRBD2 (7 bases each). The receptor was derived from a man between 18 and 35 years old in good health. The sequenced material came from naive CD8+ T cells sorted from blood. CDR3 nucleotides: TGTGCCACCAGGCAGGGGGGGGAGGGGAACGAGCAGTACTTC. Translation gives CATRQGGEGNEQYF.